The T cell receptor beta chain described here comes from a study of a mutant IDH1 vaccine in newly diagnosed glioma. Study-level background: Treated patients, averaging roughly 44 years, were roughly 60% male and roughly 38% female. Every participant had undergone radiotherapy, temozolomide, or both before, and most underwent both.

Profiled with immunoSEQ multiplex PCR; TCRdb holds only in-frame clones, not every one. The sample has nearly 30,000 clones; around 90% are singletons. The time point denotes: week 5, during vaccination. Vaccinated patients received 300 ug of mutant IDH1 20-mer peptide per dose, with topical imiquimod. About this clone itself: Its antigen is not identified.

The study's findings and limits: Apparently unrelated to pseudoprogression were changes in the top peripheral T cell clonotypes.

The ends were cut back, 4 bases at V and 2 bases at J, with 17 bases in the middle. The germline CDR1 and CDR2 sequences are MDHEN and SYDVKM. The CDR3 consists of 16 residues. This specimen consisted of peripheral blood mononuclear cells (PBMCs), obtained from a glioma patient whose treatment included an IDH1 peptide vaccine. The rearrangement links TRBV28 to TRBJ1-1; no reliable D call. This clonotype was obtained from a woman aged 40 to 50 with glioma. Some clones in this sample may be carry-over from other donors' samples. The CDR3 coding sequence is TGTGCCAGCAGTTCCCCGGGAGGTAGGGTAAACACTGAAGCTTTCTTT. Protein: CASSSPGGRVNTEAFF.